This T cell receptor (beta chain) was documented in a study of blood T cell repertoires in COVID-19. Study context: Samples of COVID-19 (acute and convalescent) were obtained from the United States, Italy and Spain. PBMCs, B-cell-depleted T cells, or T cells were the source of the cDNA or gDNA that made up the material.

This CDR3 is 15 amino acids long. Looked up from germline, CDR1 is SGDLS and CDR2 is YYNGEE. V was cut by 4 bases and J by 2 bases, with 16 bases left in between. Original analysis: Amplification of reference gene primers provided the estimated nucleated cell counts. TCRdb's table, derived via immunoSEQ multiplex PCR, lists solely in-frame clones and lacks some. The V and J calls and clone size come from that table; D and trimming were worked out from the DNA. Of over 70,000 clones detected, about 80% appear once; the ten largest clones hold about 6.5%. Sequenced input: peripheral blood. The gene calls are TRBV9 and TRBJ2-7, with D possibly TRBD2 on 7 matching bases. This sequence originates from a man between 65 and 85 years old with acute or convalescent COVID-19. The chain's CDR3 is CASSPPGGAPYEQYF. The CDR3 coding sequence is TGTGCCAGCAGCCCACCTGGGGGGGCGCCCTACGAGCAGTACTTC.